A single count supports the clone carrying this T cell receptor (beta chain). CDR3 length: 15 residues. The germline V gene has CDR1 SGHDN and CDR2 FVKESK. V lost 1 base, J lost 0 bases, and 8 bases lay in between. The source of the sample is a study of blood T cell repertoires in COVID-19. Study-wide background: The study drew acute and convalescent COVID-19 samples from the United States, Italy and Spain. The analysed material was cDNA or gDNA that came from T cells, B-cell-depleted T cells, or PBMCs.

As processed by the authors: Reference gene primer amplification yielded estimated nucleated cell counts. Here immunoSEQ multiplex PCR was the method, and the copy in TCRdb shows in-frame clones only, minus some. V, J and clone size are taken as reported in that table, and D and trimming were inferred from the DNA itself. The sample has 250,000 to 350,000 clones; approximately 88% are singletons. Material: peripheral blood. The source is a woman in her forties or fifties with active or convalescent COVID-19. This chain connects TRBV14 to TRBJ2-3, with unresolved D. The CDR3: CASSQGGASTDTQYF. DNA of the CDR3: TGTGCCAGCAGCCAAGGAGGTGCTAGCACAGATACGCAGTATTTT.